This TCR beta chain comes out of a study of identical twins. General study results and limits: Alpha sequences out of frame and shared by twins had excess low generation probability. Because invariant MAIT and iNKT cells could be present, zero-insertion analyses could be partly confounded.

This clonotype was detected many times. The antigen is undetermined. Unique molecular identifiers were present on the cDNA, and a universal primer site came from template switching. TCRdb used MiXCR to reprocess the 5' RACE reads, holding one entry per CDR3 protein. The table lists hundreds of thousands of distinct CDR3 sequences, 8.6% of them singletons. From germline, CDR1 is MGHRA and CDR2 YSYEKL. The V end lost 4 bases, the J end lost 5 bases, and 17 bases lay between the germline ends. The CDR3 sequence is 15 residues long. Donors uniformly comprised healthy Caucasians. The same data also went into a second study, on yellow fever vaccine responses in identical twins.

This sequence was found in a woman between 18 and 29 years old in good health. The V and J genes are TRBV4-1 and TRBJ1-2, with D possibly matching TRBD1 (5 bases). The sample was PBMCs. CDR3 sequence reads: CASSPERGQAYGYTF. The CDR3, as DNA: TGCGCCAGCAGCCCGGAACGTGGACAAGCATATGGCTACACCTTC.